This is a list of T cell receptor beta chains from one sample in a study of T cell responses to AZD1222 COVID-19 vaccine. Profiled with immunoSEQ multiplex PCR; TCRdb holds only in-frame clones, not every one. The top ten hold roughly 3.5% of the sample, which has about 140,000 clones, about 92% seen once. The sequencing used peripheral blood, collected 28 days after the second AZD1222 dose. The receptor source for this set is an adult who received the AZD1222 COVID-19 vaccine. Both conserved end residues are part of each CDR3. A D gene is named only where the DNA matches it firmly. A clone size is listed for some rows: how often the clone was seen (once, few, many), or a class if it is expanded.

abundance: .
d_gene: TRBD1
j_gene: TRBJ1-1
len: 15
v_gene: TRBV10-3
CDR3aa: CAINGNRGQNTEAFF
CDR3nt: TGTGCCATCAATGGGAACAGGGGGCAGAACACTGAAGCTTTCTTT

abundance: .
d_gene: .
j_gene: TRBJ2-5
len: 17
v_gene: TRBV21-1
CDR3aa: CASSKALLLAGVETQYF
CDR3nt: TGTGCCAGCAGCAAAGCCCTCCTACTAGCGGGAGTGGAGACCCAGTACTTC

abundance: .
d_gene: .
j_gene: TRBJ2-5
len: 15
v_gene: TRBV4-1
CDR3aa: CASSPFITGIETQYF
CDR3nt: TGCGCCAGCAGCCCATTTATTACAGGGATCGAGACCCAGTACTTC

abundance: .
d_gene: .
j_gene: TRBJ2-1
len: 16
v_gene: TRBV28
CDR3aa: CASSLSAGWGLNEQFF
CDR3nt: TGTGCCAGCAGTTTAAGCGCGGGATGGGGCTTAAATGAGCAGTTCTTC

abundance: .
d_gene: .
j_gene: TRBJ1-1
len: 13
v_gene: TRBV3-1/TRBV3-2
CDR3aa: CASSQDRVAEAFF
CDR3nt: TGTGCCAGCAGCCAAGATAGGGTGGCTGAAGCTTTCTTT

abundance: .
d_gene: .
j_gene: TRBJ1-6
len: 14
v_gene: TRBV19
CDR3aa: CASSLEIGNSPLHF
CDR3nt: TGTGCCAGTAGCCTGGAGATTGGTAATTCACCCCTCCACTTT

abundance: .
d_gene: .
j_gene: TRBJ1-5
len: 12
v_gene: TRBV28
CDR3aa: CASSLKGESQHF
CDR3nt: TGTGCCAGCAGTTTAAAGGGAGAGTCCCAGCATTTT

abundance: .
d_gene: .
j_gene: TRBJ1-1
len: 13
v_gene: TRBV5-1
CDR3aa: CASRRSSDTEAFF
CDR3nt: TGCGCCAGCAGGAGGAGCAGCGACACTGAAGCTTTCTTT

abundance: .
d_gene: TRBD2
j_gene: TRBJ2-6
len: 19
v_gene: TRBV7-2
CDR3aa: CASPSRSASGGYGANVLTF
CDR3nt: TGTGCCAGCCCCTCCCGTAGCGCTAGCGGGGGATATGGGGCCAACGTCCTGACTTTC

abundance: .
d_gene: .
j_gene: TRBJ1-1
len: 15
v_gene: TRBV6-2/TRBV6-3
CDR3aa: CASSVDSPVNTEAFF
CDR3nt: TGTGCCAGCAGTGTTGACAGTCCGGTGAACACTGAAGCTTTCTTT

abundance: .
d_gene: TRBD2
j_gene: TRBJ2-1
len: 15
v_gene: TRBV11-2
CDR3aa: CASVTSGGTYNEQFF
CDR3nt: TGTGCCAGCGTAACTAGCGGGGGAACTTATAATGAGCAGTTCTTC

abundance: .
d_gene: .
j_gene: TRBJ1-4
len: 11
v_gene: TRBV30
CDR3aa: CAWSGGEKLFF
CDR3nt: TGTGCCTGGAGTGGAGGGGAAAAACTGTTTTTT

abundance: .
d_gene: .
j_gene: TRBJ1-2
len: 15
v_gene: TRBV5-6
CDR3aa: CASSEPTGSNYGYTF
CDR3nt: TGTGCCAGCAGCGAACCGACAGGTTCTAACTATGGCTACACCTTC

abundance: .
d_gene: .
j_gene: TRBJ2-7
len: 15
v_gene: TRBV19
CDR3aa: CASSDPGEVPHEQYF
CDR3nt: TGTGCCAGTAGTGATCCAGGGGAAGTGCCCCACGAGCAGTACTTC

abundance: .
d_gene: TRBD1
j_gene: TRBJ1-1
len: 15
v_gene: TRBV11-2
CDR3aa: CASSFGDRTNTEAFF
CDR3nt: TGTGCCAGCAGCTTCGGGGACAGGACGAACACTGAAGCTTTCTTT

abundance: few
d_gene: .
j_gene: TRBJ2-7
len: 15
v_gene: TRBV4-2
CDR3aa: CASSQEHRANYEQYF
CDR3nt: TGTGCCAGCAGCCAAGAACACAGGGCCAACTACGAGCAGTACTTC

abundance: .
d_gene: .
j_gene: TRBJ1-2
len: 13
v_gene: TRBV30
CDR3aa: CAWSNSHGWGYTF
CDR3nt: TGTGCCTGGAGTAATTCTCATGGTTGGGGCTACACCTTC

abundance: .
d_gene: .
j_gene: TRBJ1-2
len: 12
v_gene: TRBV5-8
CDR3aa: CASSPRGYGYTF
CDR3nt: TGTGCCAGCAGCCCGAGGGGCTATGGCTACACCTTC